One sample yielded the 25 T cell receptor beta chains listed below, sequenced in a study of neurological immune-mediated disorders. Using its own MiXCR run on the 5' RACE reads, TCRdb lists one record per CDR3 protein. The data show 50,000 or so distinct CDR3 sequences, about 23% seen once. The material sequenced was PBMCs. These TCRs come from a woman in her 70s in good health.

This clonotype was counted at least ten times. The J gene is TRBJ2-5, the V gene TRBV25-1; D call uncertain. Germline loops: CDR1 MGHDK, CDR2 SYGVNS. V lost 5 bases and J 5 bases, leaving 15 bases between the germline ends. This CDR3 spans 14 amino acids. The DNA for the CDR3 is TGTGCCAGCAGTCCCCCAACCTTAGAGGAGACCCAGTACTTC. It codes for CASSPPTLEETQYF.

This clonotype was seen ten or more times. This chain uses TRBV5-1 with TRBJ2-5, with D perhaps TRBD2 (6 bases). This CDR3 contains 15 residues. Trimming removed 0 bases at V and 5 bases at J, with 14 bases between. The germline V gene encodes CDR1 SGHRS and CDR2 YFSETQ. The CDR3 sequence is CASSLEGTGEETQYF. The CDR3 DNA reads TGCGCCAGCAGCTTGGAGGGGACGGGGGAGGAGACCCAGTACTTC.

V and J are TRBV5-5 and TRBJ1-5; D not certain. The length of the CDR3 is 15 residues. Trimming removed 4 bases from V and 16 bases from J, with 27 bases in between. Germline CDR1 reads SGHKS; CDR2 reads YYEKEE (reference sequence). The CDR3: CASSPTLQNNQPHHF. CDR3 DNA sequence: TGTGCCAGCAGCCCCACACTGCAGAACAATCAGCCGCATCATTTT.

J is TRBJ2-7 and V is TRBV5-5; 8 bases fit TRBD1. The CDR3 runs 15 residues. V was clipped by 2 bases and J by 3 bases; unmatched bases: 7. Per germline, CDR1 SGHKS and CDR2 YYEKEE (reference sequence). CDR3 nucleotide sequence: TGTGCCAGCAGCTTTTCGGACAGGGTTGACTACGAGCAGTACTTC. This sequence encodes CASSFSDRVDYEQYF.

This CDR3 is CASSLGQGARNEQFF. CDR3 sequence (DNA): TGTGCCAGCAGCTTAGGACAGGGGGCAAGGAATGAGCAGTTCTTC. The chain uses TRBV7-2 and TRBJ2-1, with 10 bases identical to TRBD1. The germline gives CDR1 SGHTA, CDR2 FQGNSA. The CDR3 contains 15 residues. The V segment lost 1 base and the J segment 7 bases; nucleotides outside the gene matches: 4.

There are many counts of this clonotype. V and J are TRBV12-3 or TRBV12-4 and TRBJ2-1; D possibly corresponds to TRBD2 (5 bases). This CDR3 is built from 15 residues. Trimming cost V 5 bases and J 6 bases, with 17 bases left between them. CDR3 nucleotides: TGTGCCAGCAGTCCTTTTACTCGTAGCGCCAATGAGCAGTTCTTC. It yields the protein CASSPFTRSANEQFF.

This clonotype has at least ten counts. The V call is TRBV11-3, the J call TRBJ2-1; either TRBD1 or TRBD2 may fit D (5 bases each). Germline V gene data show CDR1 as SGHNT and CDR2 as YENEEA. The CDR3 sequence is 15 residues long. V was cut by 5 bases and J by 3 bases, with 14 bases left in between. The CDR3 nucleotides are TGTGCCAGCAGCCCCGCTCGGGACCGCTACAATGAGCAGTTCTTC. Translating it yields CASSPARDRYNEQFF.

This clonotype was seen repeatedly, ten times or more. The CDR3 loop reads CASSSPVRDLGGHEQFF. The CDR3 DNA reads as TGTGCCAGCAGCTCGCCCGTCCGGGACCTAGGGGGCCATGAGCAGTTCTTC. This sequence joins TRBV7-9 and TRBJ2-1, with 7 bases fitting TRBD1. The CDR3 is 17 amino acids. V shed 4 bases and J 8 bases; nucleotides not matched to a gene: 17. CDR1 is SEHNR and CDR2 is FQNEAQ in the germline V gene (reference sequence).

This clonotype showed up many times. The gene calls are TRBV5-1 and TRBJ1-6; D unresolved. The CDR3 runs 13 residues. The V gene's germline CDR1 is SGHRS and CDR2 YFSETQ. Deletions cut 4 bases from V and 8 bases from J, with 10 bases between. The CDR3 loop is CASSMDGDSPLHF. The CDR3 region has the DNA TGCGCCAGCAGCATGGACGGGGATTCACCCCTCCACTTT. Using reference TRBV5-1 and TRBJ1-6 for the parts outside the CDR3, the full variable domain is KAGVTQTPRYLIKTRGQQVTLSCSPISGHRSVSWYQQTPGQGLQFLFEYFSETQRNKGNFPGRFSGRQFSNSRSEMNVSTLELGDSALYLCASSMDGDSPLHFGNGTRLTVT.

This clonotype was counted ten times or more. The V call is TRBV5-1, the J call TRBJ2-3; D remains unclear. The V end was cut by 3 bases, the J end by 1 base, with 3 bases between. CDR3 length: 12 amino acids. Germline lookup yields CDR1 SGHRS and CDR2 YFSETQ. Here the CDR3 DNA reads TGCGCCAGCAGCTGGGGCACAGATACGCAGTATTTT. Encoded protein: CASSWGTDTQYF.

In this sample, this clonotype turned up many times. The genes are TRBV9 and TRBJ2-7; possibly TRBD1 or TRBD2 for D (6 bases each). The CDR3 extends over 13 amino acids. V was trimmed by 4 bases and J by 2 bases, leaving 10 bases between them. Germline CDR1 SGDLS, CDR2 YYNGEE. The CDR3 region has the DNA TGTGCCAGCAGCAGGGGGGTAACCTACGAGCAGTACTTC. Protein product: CASSRGVTYEQYF.

This clonotype was detected many times. The chain is built from TRBV6-2 or TRBV6-3 and TRBJ2-1; the D is unclear. With 4 bases removed from V and 2 bases from J, the gap between germline ends came to 6 bases. Germline V gives CDR1 MNHEY, CDR2 SVGEGT. CDR3 size: 13 residues. In DNA form, the CDR3 reads TGTGCCAGCAGTTCAAATGCCTACAATGAGCAGTTCTTC. Encoded protein: CASSSNAYNEQFF.

This clonotype was seen many times. J is TRBJ1-1 and V is TRBV7-2; the D is unclear. This CDR3 contains 13 residues. V was cut by 10 bases and J by 10 bases, with 22 bases left in between. Per the germline V gene, CDR1 is SGHTA and CDR2 is FQGNSA. The chain's CDR3 is CANSLRSGGSAFF. For the CDR3, the DNA is TGTGCCAACTCCCTTAGGTCCGGAGGGTCAGCTTTCTTT.

A few counts support this clonotype. The genes are TRBV7-6 and TRBJ1-3, with TRBD1 as a possible D gene (5 bases). V shed 4 bases and J shed 1 base, with 14 bases lying between them. Germline CDR1 is SGHVS and CDR2 is FNYEAQ. The CDR3 spans 16 residues. The CDR3 reads CASSSGPGFSGNTIYF. Here the CDR3 DNA reads TGTGCCAGCAGCTCGGGTCCAGGGTTTTCTGGAAACACCATATATTTT.

Many counts were recorded for this clonotype. The V and J genes are TRBV12-3 or TRBV12-4 and TRBJ2-1, with TRBD2 as a possible D gene (5 bases). The CDR3 is made up of 14 amino acids. V lost 5 bases to trimming and J lost 6 bases, with 14 bases between them. CDR3 sequence: CASSAGSRANEQFF. The CDR3 DNA is TGTGCCAGCAGTGCCGGGTCGAGGGCCAATGAGCAGTTCTTC.

This clonotype was counted ten times or more. This sequence joins TRBV6-2 or TRBV6-3 and TRBJ1-4; D is unresolved. The CDR3 has 16 residues. V was pared by 6 bases and J by 0 bases, with 14 bases between. Germline V CDR1 and CDR2: MNHEY, SVGEGT. In DNA, the CDR3 is TGTGCCAGCAGATCCACTCCGGGCTCAACTAATGAAAAACTGTTTTTT. Amino acids: CASRSTPGSTNEKLFF.

This sequence joins TRBV5-1 and TRBJ1-2, with D possibly being TRBD1 (5 bases). The CDR3 totals 15 residues. V dropped 4 bases and J dropped 4 bases, with 17 bases sitting between them. Germline loops: CDR1 SGHRS, CDR2 YFSETQ. CDR3 residues: CASSLTIGESYGYTF. DNA for the CDR3: TGCGCCAGCAGCCTCACAATAGGGGAAAGCTATGGCTACACCTTC.

V and J are TRBV7-2 and TRBJ2-7, with TRBD1 matching 8 bases. The CDR3 has 14 residues. In germline, CDR1 is SGHTA, CDR2 FQGNSA. V gave up 7 bases and J gave up 1 base; unmatched junction bases: 6. The CDR3 sequence is CASTSGTGSYEQYF. The DNA for the CDR3 is TGTGCCAGCACCTCCGGGACAGGATCCTACGAGCAGTACTTC.

The chain couples TRBV6-2 or TRBV6-3 to TRBJ2-2; TRBD2 might be the D (6 bases). The V gene lost 7 bases and the J gene lost 3 bases, with 18 bases spanning the gap. This CDR3 has 16 residues. Germline V gene data show CDR1 as MNHEY and CDR2 as SVGEGT. The DNA of the CDR3 is TGTGCCAGCAAAAACGTAGAAGCGGGTCACACCGGGGAGCTGTTTTTT. Translating it yields CASKNVEAGHTGELFF.

This clonotype occurred many times. The chain is built from TRBV10-3 and TRBJ2-3, with D perhaps matching TRBD2 (6 bases). With 11 bases removed from V and 2 bases from J, the gap between germline ends came to 14 bases. Per the germline V gene, CDR1 is ENHRY and CDR2 is SYGVKD. The CDR3 length is 13 residues. The CDR3 region has the DNA TGTGCCTCGGGAGCTGGAATCACAGATACGCAGTATTTT. Its protein is CASGAGITDTQYF.

The chain has TRBV4-2 and TRBJ2-3; 15 bases fit TRBD2. With V trimmed by 3 bases and J by 5 bases, 21 bases remained unmatched. The germline V gene encodes CDR1 LGHNA and CDR2 YNFKEQ. The CDR3 is 22 residues long. CDR3 loop: CASSHHSRSRTSGRGTGDTQYF. The CDR3 nucleotides are TGTGCCAGCAGCCACCACAGCAGGTCCCGGACTAGCGGGAGGGGTACCGGAGATACGCAGTATTTT.

This clonotype was seen at least ten times. This chain links TRBV15 with TRBJ2-7; TRBD2 matches at 7 bases. Trimming removed 1 base from V and 2 bases from J; junction bases left unmatched: 5. The CDR3 consists of 15 residues. Germline CDR1 and CDR2: LNHNV and YYDKDF (reference sequence). The CDR3 loop is CATSRGEAGPYEQYF. As DNA, the CDR3 is TGTGCCACCAGCAGAGGTGAAGCGGGGCCCTACGAGCAGTACTTC.

This clonotype appeared many times. V is TRBV5-1 and J is TRBJ2-1, with TRBD2 identical over 8 bases. The CDR3 covers 14 residues. Trimming took 4 bases from V and 6 from J; bases not matched to a gene: 6. Germline loops: CDR1 SGHRS, CDR2 YFSETQ. The CDR3 DNA follows: TGCGCCAGCAGCAGGACGGGAGGGCTCAATGAGCAGTTCTTC. Encoded protein: CASSRTGGLNEQFF.

This clonotype was observed many times. V gene TRBV7-9 combines with J gene TRBJ1-2; no reliable D call. Trimming took 5 bases from V and 6 from J, leaving 10 bases between them. The CDR3 is made up of 12 amino acids. Germline assignment: CDR1 SEHNR and CDR2 FQNEAQ (reference sequence). The CDR3 sequence: CASSPFGDGYTF. The DNA for the CDR3 is TGTGCCAGCAGCCCGTTCGGGGATGGCTACACCTTC. The variable domain in full, with the rest retrieved from reference TRBV7-9 and TRBJ1-2, is DTGVSQNPRHKITKRGQNVTFRCDPISEHNRLYWYRQTLGQGPEFLTYFQNEAQLEKSRLLSDRFSAERPKGSFSTLEIQRTEQGDSAMYLCASSPFGDGYTFGSGTRLTVV.

The V gene is TRBV20-1, the J gene TRBJ2-3; D uncertain. The CDR3 sequence is 12 residues long. Germline CDR1 DFQATT, CDR2 SNEGSKA (reference sequence). The V and J ends lost 5 bases and 0 bases respectively, with 6 bases between them. This CDR3 is CSAQASTDTQYF. In DNA form, the CDR3 reads TGCAGTGCTCAGGCTAGCACAGATACGCAGTATTTT.